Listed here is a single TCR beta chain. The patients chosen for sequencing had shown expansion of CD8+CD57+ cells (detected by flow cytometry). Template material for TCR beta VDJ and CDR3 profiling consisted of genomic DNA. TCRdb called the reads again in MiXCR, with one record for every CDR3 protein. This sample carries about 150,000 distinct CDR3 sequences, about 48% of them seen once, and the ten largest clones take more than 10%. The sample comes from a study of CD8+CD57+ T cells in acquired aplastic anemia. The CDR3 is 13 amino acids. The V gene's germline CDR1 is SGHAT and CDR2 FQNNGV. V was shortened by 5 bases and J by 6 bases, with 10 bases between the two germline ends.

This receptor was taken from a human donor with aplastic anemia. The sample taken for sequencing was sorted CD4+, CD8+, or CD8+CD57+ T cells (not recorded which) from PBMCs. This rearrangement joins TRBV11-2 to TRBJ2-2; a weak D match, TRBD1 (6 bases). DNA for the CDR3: TGTGCCAGCAGCGAACAGGGCCCCGGGGAGCTGTTTTTT. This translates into CASSEQGPGELFF.